This T cell receptor (beta chain) was sequenced during a study of molecular identifiers for immune sequencing clone quantification (dated by TCRdb to 2016 to 2019). For the study in its entirety: For a replicate experiment, RNA from approximately 20,000 or 98,000 naive CD8 T cells was divided into five aliquots, and four of the five aliquots were sequenced. This methods study benchmarked molecular-identifier clustering-based TCR repertoire sequencing (MIDCIRS) and TCR RNA copy counting, using CD8 T cells to do so.

On the study overall, not on this receptor specifically: Highly expanded clone sizes could be underestimated because identical TCR molecules may share a barcode. In CMV-specific effector cells, clones with more than 20 RNA copies contained over 98% of molecules, whereas in naive cells such clones contained under 1% of molecules. Modeling estimated about 2.8 recovered TCR RNA copies per cell, compared with around 9.7 by digital PCR, which implies roughly 27% capture efficiency. Spiked-in Jurkat TCR RNA equal to a single cell's worth was reported to be detectable even within one million naive CD8 T cells. When barcode sub-clustering was left out, chimeric consensus sequences inflated TCR diversity, with chimeras reaching as high as 47%. The naive libraries included spiked-in Jurkat TCR RNA (10 copies' worth), and this Jurkat TCR RNA is not part of the donor repertoire.

This clonotype was seen many times. It lacks a known antigen. Within one base of it there is no much larger clone, and no base qualities were kept. Libraries of naive CD8 T cells were built from anywhere between about 17,000 and 1,000,000 sorted cells, with 10%, 30% or 50% of the purified RNA used. Naive CD8 T cells, defined as CD8+CD4-CCR7+CD45RA+, were FACS-sorted into RLT Plus buffer on a BD FACSAria II. Nine to eleven TCR copies' worth of Jurkat RNA were spiked into about 20,000-1,100,000 naive CD8 T cell samples to test detection sensitivity. CD8 T cells were enriched with RosetteSep CD8+ T Cell Enrichment Cocktail and Ficoll-Paque, followed by ACK red cell lysis. Receptors were amplified or captured by PCR. TCRdb names Illumina HiSeq 4000 as the instrument used. Bulk TCR libraries were prepared as previously described, using TCR primers listed in Table S5. Total RNA was purified with the Qiagen AllPrep DNA/RNA kit. Reads from multiple sequencing runs of the same library were pooled before analysis. On the authors' methods: Reads were retained only if an exact TCR constant sequence was present, and the retained reads were trimmed to 150 nt and grouped according to their 12-nt molecular barcodes. Reads inside each barcode group were sub-clustered using a 15% Levenshtein threshold, and a quality-weighted consensus sequence was constructed for each RNA molecule. Non-functional sequences were removed, as were lower-count sequences one edit away from another. Based on a fit of two negative binomial distributions, barcode sub-clusters having less than 20% of the maximum read count were discarded. TCRdb's own reprocessing of the public reads used fastp at Q25 and MiXCR and kept productive beta chains. Rows are unified per CDR3 protein, each entry keeping the most common DNA and genes. The V and J calls and clone size are TCRdb's, not the authors'. Here the sample has roughly 50,000 distinct CDR3 sequences; approximately 26% occur a single time. The ten largest clones add up to approximately 1.9% of the sample.

The CDR3 sequence holds 14 residues, the cysteine and phenylalanine included. Left in the record is the CDR3 DNA by itself, 42 bases read in frame from the first base. The germline ends are 11 bases apart after V is trimmed by 6 bases and J by 1 base. This TCR derives from a human donor in good health. Some libraries in this study had Jurkat cell RNA spiked in. Source material: naive CD8+ T cells from blood, with Jurkat cell RNA spiked in. The sample's cell subset or site label, decoded: FACS-sorted CD8+CD4-CCR7+CD45RA+ naive T cells. The receptor chain draws on TRBV12-3 or TRBV12-4 and TRBJ2-3; the D gene is possibly TRBD1 or TRBD2, with 5 bases matching each. The bases are TGTGCCAGCAGCGGGGACCTACGCACAGATACGCAGTATTTT. It codes for CASSGDLRTDTQYF.